The rows below give T cell receptor beta chains drawn from one sample of a study of OX40 agonist ivuxolimab in advanced cancers. Libraries were prepared by immunoSEQ multiplex PCR; TCRdb keeps only in-frame clonotypes and omits some of them. This table holds around 41,000 clones, 75% to 90% found once. The specimen comprised CD4+ or CD8+ T cells sorted from blood, sampled in a trial of the OX40 agonist ivuxolimab. Receptors originate from an adult with an advanced solid tumor such as melanoma, head and neck, liver or kidney cancer. CDR3s include the opening cysteine and the closing phenylalanine or tryptophan. D genes are given only for firm matches. Some rows mark clone size as missing; the rest say once, few, many or name a class of expanded clone.

J: TRBJ2-5; D: NA; size: NA; V: TRBV6-5; CDR3: CATTQGDRFGTQYF; DNA: TGTGCCACGACACAAGGAGACAGGTTTGGGACCCAGTACTTC
J: TRBJ2-4; D: NA; size: NA; V: TRBV7-9; CDR3: CASSLVGLKTVSKNIQYF; DNA: TGTGCCAGCAGCTTAGTGGGGTTGAAGACAGTATCCAAAAACATTCAGTACTTC
J: TRBJ1-3; D: NA; size: NA; V: TRBV6-1; CDR3: CASSEESGGPYGNTIYF; DNA: TGTGCCAGCAGTGAAGAAAGTGGAGGGCCCTATGGAAACACCATATATTTT
J: TRBJ2-7; D: TRBD1; size: NA; V: TRBV9; CDR3: CASSPRTGGGEQYF; DNA: TGTGCCAGCAGCCCTCGGACAGGGGGCGGCGAGCAGTACTTC
J: TRBJ2-6; D: NA; size: NA; V: TRBV19; CDR3: CASSHSLVLTF; DNA: TGTGCCAGTAGCCATTCCCTCGTCCTGACTTTC
J: TRBJ2-1; D: TRBD2; size: NA; V: TRBV7-8; CDR3: CASSFWLAGVDEQFF; DNA: TGTGCCAGCAGCTTTTGGCTAGCGGGAGTCGATGAGCAGTTCTTC
J: TRBJ2-7; D: NA; size: few; V: TRBV30; CDR3: CAWRWGSAYEQYF; DNA: TGTGCCTGGAGGTGGGGGAGCGCCTACGAGCAGTACTTC
J: TRBJ1-3; D: NA; size: NA; V: TRBV28; CDR3: CASSSSPNSGNTIYF; DNA: TGTGCCAGCAGTTCCTCCCCTAACTCTGGAAACACCATATATTTT
J: TRBJ2-3; D: NA; size: NA; V: TRBV28; CDR3: CASSLRVQVSTDTQYF; DNA: TGTGCCAGCAGTTTGAGGGTGCAGGTATCCACAGATACGCAGTATTTT
J: TRBJ1-5; D: TRBD1; size: NA; V: TRBV14; CDR3: CASSQERTGTQHF; DNA: TGTGCCAGCAGCCAGGAGAGGACAGGGACCCAGCATTTT
J: TRBJ2-3; D: TRBD2; size: NA; V: TRBV18; CDR3: CASSRQREGRGDTQYF; DNA: TGTGCCAGCTCCCGTCAGCGGGAGGGTCGCGGTGATACGCAGTATTTT
J: TRBJ1-2; D: NA; size: NA; V: TRBV28; CDR3: CASKSRSFYGYTF; DNA: TGTGCCAGCAAGTCCCGGTCGTTCTATGGCTACACCTTC
J: TRBJ2-4; D: NA; size: NA; V: TRBV5-6; CDR3: CASSLWGTVKNIQYF; DNA: TGTGCCAGCAGCTTGTGGGGCACGGTCAAAAACATTCAGTACTTC
J: TRBJ2-5; D: NA; size: NA; V: TRBV6-6; CDR3: CASSPQGGAQETQYF; DNA: TGTGCCAGCAGCCCCCAGGGGGGAGCTCAAGAGACCCAGTACTTC
J: TRBJ1-5; D: NA; size: NA; V: TRBV7-9; CDR3: CASSVGGSNQPQHF; DNA: TGTGCCAGCAGTGTAGGAGGAAGCAATCAGCCCCAGCATTTT
J: TRBJ2-7; D: NA; size: NA; V: TRBV28; CDR3: CASNPQDRPYYEQYF; DNA: TGTGCCAGTAACCCGCAGGACAGACCTTACTACGAGCAGTACTTC
J: TRBJ2-7; D: TRBD2; size: NA; V: TRBV19; CDR3: CASSTIAGGGEQYF; DNA: TGTGCCAGTAGTACGATAGCGGGAGGCGGCGAGCAGTACTTC
J: TRBJ2-2; D: NA; size: NA; V: TRBV7-3; CDR3: CASSAAPDGDTGELFF; DNA: TGTGCCAGCAGCGCTGCCCCAGACGGCGACACCGGGGAGCTGTTTTTT
J: TRBJ2-5; D: TRBD2; size: NA; V: TRBV18; CDR3: CASSPLGLAGSKETQYF; DNA: TGTGCCAGCTCACCACTTGGACTAGCGGGAAGTAAAGAGACCCAGTACTTC
J: TRBJ1-1; D: NA; size: NA; V: TRBV28; CDR3: CASSLRGYSTEAFF; DNA: TGTGCCAGCAGTTTGCGGGGTTATAGCACTGAAGCTTTCTTT
J: TRBJ1-2; D: TRBD1; size: NA; V: TRBV9; CDR3: CASSIGQGALGYTF; DNA: TGTGCCAGCAGCATCGGACAGGGGGCATTAGGCTACACCTTC
J: TRBJ2-7; D: TRBD2; size: NA; V: TRBV7-3; CDR3: CASSSGTSGPYEQYF; DNA: TGTGCCAGCAGCTCCGGGACTAGCGGACCTTACGAGCAGTACTTC
J: TRBJ2-5; D: NA; size: NA; V: TRBV19; CDR3: CASSRGYQETQYF; DNA: TGTGCCAGTAGCCGGGGGTACCAAGAGACCCAGTACTTC
J: TRBJ2-2; D: NA; size: NA; V: TRBV6-5; CDR3: CASSIVTGELFF; DNA: TGTGCCAGCAGTATAGTTACCGGGGAGCTGTTTTTT
J: TRBJ2-7; D: TRBD1; size: once; V: TRBV10-3; CDR3: CAITGQGHNEQYF; DNA: TGTGCCATCACGGGACAGGGGCACAACGAGCAGTACTTC
J: TRBJ2-2; D: NA; size: NA; V: TRBV30; CDR3: CAWSVQGLGELFF; DNA: TGTGCCTGGAGTGTGCAAGGGCTCGGGGAGCTGTTTTTT
J: TRBJ2-7; D: NA; size: NA; V: TRBV6-5; CDR3: CASSSPHRSYEQYF; DNA: TGTGCCAGCAGTTCTCCACACCGCTCCTACGAGCAGTACTTC
J: TRBJ1-1; D: TRBD1; size: NA; V: TRBV12-5; CDR3: CASGLVGGPRAFF; DNA: TGTGCTAGTGGTTTGGTAGGGGGCCCGAGAGCTTTCTTT
J: TRBJ1-4; D: NA; size: NA; V: TRBV7-8; CDR3: CASSLAGGEWGKLFF; DNA: TGTGCCAGCAGCCTGGCAGGAGGCGAGTGGGGAAAACTGTTTTTT
J: TRBJ2-7; D: TRBD2; size: NA; V: TRBV28; CDR3: CASMGLAGDVSYEQYF; DNA: TGTGCCAGCATGGGCCTAGCGGGAGATGTCTCCTACGAGCAGTACTTC
J: TRBJ1-2; D: NA; size: NA; V: TRBV28; CDR3: CASSPGTRYGYTF; DNA: TGTGCCAGCAGCCCCGGGACACGCTATGGCTACACCTTC
J: TRBJ1-3; D: TRBD1; size: NA; V: TRBV7-9; CDR3: CASSFGTDGNTIYF; DNA: TGTGCCAGCAGCTTCGGGACAGATGGAAACACCATATATTTT
J: TRBJ2-5; D: TRBD2; size: once; V: TRBV7-6; CDR3: CASSLALASGSRETQYF; DNA: TGTGCCAGCAGCTTAGCGCTTGCTAGCGGGAGTAGGGAGACCCAGTACTTC
J: TRBJ1-4; D: NA; size: NA; V: TRBV6-5; CDR3: CASSYGGGGSGELFF; DNA: TGTGCCAGCAGTTACGGCGGAGGGGGGTCGGGGGAACTGTTTTTT
J: TRBJ1-1; D: NA; size: NA; V: TRBV30; CDR3: CAWSATVLAFF; DNA: TGTGCCTGGAGTGCTACAGTTTTAGCTTTCTTT
J: TRBJ1-1; D: NA; size: NA; V: TRBV5-1; CDR3: CASRLGANMNTEAFF; DNA: TGCGCCAGCAGGCTGGGGGCCAACATGAACACTGAAGCTTTCTTT
J: TRBJ2-7; D: NA; size: NA; V: TRBV6-1; CDR3: CASSREGAYEQYF; DNA: TGTGCCAGCAGTCGGGAGGGGGCATACGAGCAGTACTTC
J: TRBJ2-2; D: TRBD1; size: once; V: TRBV6-1; CDR3: CASRRTGVNTGELFF; DNA: TGTGCCAGCCGGAGGACAGGGGTGAACACCGGGGAGCTGTTTTTT
J: TRBJ2-5; D: TRBD1; size: NA; V: TRBV28; CDR3: CASSRGTETQYF; DNA: TGTGCCAGCAGCAGGGGGACGGAGACCCAGTACTTC
J: TRBJ2-3; D: NA; size: NA; V: TRBV5-1; CDR3: CASSLGRMVTGTDTQYF; DNA: TGCGCCAGCAGCTTGGGTCGGATGGTAACAGGCACAGATACGCAGTATTTT
J: TRBJ2-2; D: NA; size: NA; V: TRBV7-9; CDR3: CASSFAGAGTGELFF; DNA: TGTGCCAGCAGCTTCGCAGGGGCAGGGACCGGGGAGCTGTTTTTT
J: TRBJ1-3; D: NA; size: NA; V: TRBV2; CDR3: CARSRGFGNTIYF; DNA: TGTGCCAGAAGCCGGGGGTTCGGAAACACCATATATTTT